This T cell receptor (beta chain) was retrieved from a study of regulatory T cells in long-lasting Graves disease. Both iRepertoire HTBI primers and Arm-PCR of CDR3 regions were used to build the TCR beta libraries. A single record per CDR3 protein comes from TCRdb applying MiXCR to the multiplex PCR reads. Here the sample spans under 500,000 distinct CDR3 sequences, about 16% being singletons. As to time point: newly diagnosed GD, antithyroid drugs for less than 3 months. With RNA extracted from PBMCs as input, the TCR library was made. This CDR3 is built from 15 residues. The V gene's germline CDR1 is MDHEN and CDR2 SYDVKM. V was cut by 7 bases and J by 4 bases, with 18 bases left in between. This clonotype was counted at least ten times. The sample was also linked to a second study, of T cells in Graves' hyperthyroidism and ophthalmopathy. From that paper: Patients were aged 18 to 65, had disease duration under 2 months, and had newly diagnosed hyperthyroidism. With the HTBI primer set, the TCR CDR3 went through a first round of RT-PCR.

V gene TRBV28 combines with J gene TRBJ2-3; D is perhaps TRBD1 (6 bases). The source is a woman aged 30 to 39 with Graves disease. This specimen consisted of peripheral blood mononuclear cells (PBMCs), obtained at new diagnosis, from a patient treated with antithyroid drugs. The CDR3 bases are TGTGCCAGCAAAAACGGACAGTGGGGTCCAGATACGCAGTATTTT. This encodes CASKNGQWGPDTQYF.